This T cell receptor (beta chain) emerged from a study of blood T cells in healthy people across ages. This clonotype was counted many times. The germline gives CDR1 LGHNA, CDR2 YNFKEQ. V was trimmed by 0 bases and J by 8 bases, leaving 20 bases between them. The CDR3 length is 17 residues. Through a sample-barcoded 5' primer and a J-beta primer mix, a second PCR was run for roughly 7 to 11 cycles. A template-switch adaptor that had 12 random nucleotides put a tag on each cDNA molecule. One entry per CDR3 protein results from TCRdb running MiXCR on the 5' RACE reads. Here the sample spans about 800,000 distinct CDR3 sequences, about 46% being singletons.

The rearrangement joins TRBV4-2 to TRBJ2-4; a weak D match, TRBD2 (6 bases). The sequence was obtained from a man older than 75 in good health. The sequenced sample consisted of blood. In DNA, the CDR3 is TGTGCCAGCAGCCAAGATTGGTGGGCGGGAAACGAATACATTCAGTACTTC. Translated, it gives CASSQDWWAGNEYIQYF.